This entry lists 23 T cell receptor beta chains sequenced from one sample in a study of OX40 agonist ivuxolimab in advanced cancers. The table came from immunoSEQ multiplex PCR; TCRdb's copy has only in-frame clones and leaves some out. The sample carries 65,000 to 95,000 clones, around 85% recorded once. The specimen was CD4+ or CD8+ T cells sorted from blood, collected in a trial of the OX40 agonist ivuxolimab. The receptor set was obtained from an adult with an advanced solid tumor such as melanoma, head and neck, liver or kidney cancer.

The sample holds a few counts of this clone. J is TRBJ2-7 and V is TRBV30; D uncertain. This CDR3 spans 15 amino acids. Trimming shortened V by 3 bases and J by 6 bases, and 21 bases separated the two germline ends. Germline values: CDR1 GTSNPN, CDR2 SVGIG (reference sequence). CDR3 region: CAWSALVDLTGEQYF. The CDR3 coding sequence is TGTGCCTGGAGCGCCCTCGTGGACCTAACCGGCGAGCAGTACTTC. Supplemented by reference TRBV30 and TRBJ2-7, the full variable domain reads SQTIHQWPATLVQPVGSPLSLECTVEGTSNPNLYWYRQAAGRGLQLLFYSVGIGQISSEVPQNLSASRPQDRQFILSSKKLLLSDSGFYLCAWSALVDLTGEQYFGPGTRLTVT.

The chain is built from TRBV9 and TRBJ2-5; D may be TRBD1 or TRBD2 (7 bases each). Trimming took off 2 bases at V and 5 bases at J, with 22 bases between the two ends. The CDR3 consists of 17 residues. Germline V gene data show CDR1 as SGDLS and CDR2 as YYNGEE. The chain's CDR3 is CASSVNAGDRNSETQYF. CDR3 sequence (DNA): TGTGCCAGCAGCGTTAACGCGGGGGACAGAAACTCGGAGACCCAGTACTTC.

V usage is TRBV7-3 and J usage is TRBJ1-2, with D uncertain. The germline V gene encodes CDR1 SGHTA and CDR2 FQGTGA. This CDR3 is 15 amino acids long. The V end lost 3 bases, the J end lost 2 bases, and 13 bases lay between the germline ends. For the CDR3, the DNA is TGTGCCAGCAGCTTTCCGACCGGGGAGAACTATGGCTACACCTTC. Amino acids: CASSFPTGENYGYTF.

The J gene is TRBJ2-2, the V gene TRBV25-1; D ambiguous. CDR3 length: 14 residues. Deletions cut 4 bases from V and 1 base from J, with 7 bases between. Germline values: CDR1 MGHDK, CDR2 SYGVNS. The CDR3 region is CASSGAGNTGELFF. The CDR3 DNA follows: TGTGCCAGCAGTGGTGCCGGGAACACCGGGGAGCTGTTTTTT.

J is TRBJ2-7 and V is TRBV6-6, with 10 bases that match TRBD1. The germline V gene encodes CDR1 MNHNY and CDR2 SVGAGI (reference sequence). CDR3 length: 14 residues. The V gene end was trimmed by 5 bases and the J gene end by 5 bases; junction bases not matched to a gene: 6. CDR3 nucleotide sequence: TGTGCCAGCAGTCGCGACAGGGGGCTTGACGAGCAGTACTTC. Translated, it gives CASSRDRGLDEQYF.

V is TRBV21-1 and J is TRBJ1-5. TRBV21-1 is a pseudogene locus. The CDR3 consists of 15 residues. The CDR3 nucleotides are TGTGCCAGCAGCCCCAGGGGGAGGGGCAATCAGCCCCAGCATTTT. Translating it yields CASSPRGRGNQPQHF.

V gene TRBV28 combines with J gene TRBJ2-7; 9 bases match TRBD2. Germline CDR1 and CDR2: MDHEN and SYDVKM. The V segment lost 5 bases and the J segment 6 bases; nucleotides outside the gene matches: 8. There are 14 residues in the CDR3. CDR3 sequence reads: CASSPPAGGSEQYF. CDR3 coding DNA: TGTGCCAGCAGTCCTCCAGCGGGAGGTAGCGAGCAGTACTTC. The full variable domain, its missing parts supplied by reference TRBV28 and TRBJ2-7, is DVKVTQSSRYLVKRTGEKVFLECVQDMDHENMFWYRQDPGLGLRLIYFSYDVKMKEKGDIPEGYSVSREKKERFSLILESASTNQTSMYLCASSPPAGGSEQYFGPGTRLTVT.

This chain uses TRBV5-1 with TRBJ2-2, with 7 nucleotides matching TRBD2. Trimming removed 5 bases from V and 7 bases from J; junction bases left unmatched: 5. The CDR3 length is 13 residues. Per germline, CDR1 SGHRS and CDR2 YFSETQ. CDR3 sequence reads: CASRRESDGELFF. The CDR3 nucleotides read TGCGCCAGCAGGCGGGAGTCGGACGGGGAGCTGTTTTTT.

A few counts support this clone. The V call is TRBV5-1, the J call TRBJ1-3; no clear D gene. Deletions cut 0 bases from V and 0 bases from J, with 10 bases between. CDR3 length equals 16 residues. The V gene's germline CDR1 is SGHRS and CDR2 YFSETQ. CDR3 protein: CASSLGAALSGNTIYF. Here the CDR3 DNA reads TGCGCCAGCAGCTTGGGAGCAGCGCTCTCTGGAAACACCATATATTTT.

This CDR3 reads CASSLGAGGLSSDGYTF. DNA for the CDR3: TGCGCCAGCAGCTTGGGCGCAGGGGGGCTCTCGTCGGATGGCTACACCTTC. The chain links TRBV5-1 to TRBJ1-2; 7 bases map to TRBD1. J was trimmed by 6 bases and V by 0 bases; bases with no gene match: 14. The CDR3 consists of 17 residues. Germline assignment: CDR1 SGHRS and CDR2 YFSETQ.

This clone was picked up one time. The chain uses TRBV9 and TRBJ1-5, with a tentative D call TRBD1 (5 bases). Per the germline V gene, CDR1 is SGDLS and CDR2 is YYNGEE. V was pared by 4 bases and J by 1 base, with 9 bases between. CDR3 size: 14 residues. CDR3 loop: CASSSRDSNQPQHF. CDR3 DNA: TGTGCCAGCAGCTCCCGGGACAGCAATCAGCCCCAGCATTTT.

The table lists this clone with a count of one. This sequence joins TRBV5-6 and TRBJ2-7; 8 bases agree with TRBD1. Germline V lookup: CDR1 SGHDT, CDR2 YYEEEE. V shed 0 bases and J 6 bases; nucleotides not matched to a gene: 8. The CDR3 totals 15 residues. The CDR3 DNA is TGTGCCAGCAGCTTGGAAACAGGGGGAATTGTCGAGCAGTACTTC. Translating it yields CASSLETGGIVEQYF.

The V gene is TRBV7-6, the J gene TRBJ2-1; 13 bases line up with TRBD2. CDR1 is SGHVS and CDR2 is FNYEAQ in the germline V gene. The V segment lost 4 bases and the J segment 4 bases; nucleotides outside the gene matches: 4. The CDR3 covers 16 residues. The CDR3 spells CASSSWTSGSYNEQFF. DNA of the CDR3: TGTGCCAGCAGCTCCTGGACTAGCGGGAGTTACAATGAGCAGTTCTTC.

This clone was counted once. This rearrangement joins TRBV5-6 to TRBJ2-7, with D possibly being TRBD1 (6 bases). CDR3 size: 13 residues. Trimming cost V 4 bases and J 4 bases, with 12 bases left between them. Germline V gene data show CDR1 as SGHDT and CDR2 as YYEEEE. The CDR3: CASSRQELYEQYF. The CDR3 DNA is TGTGCCAGCAGCCGACAGGAACTGTACGAGCAGTACTTC.

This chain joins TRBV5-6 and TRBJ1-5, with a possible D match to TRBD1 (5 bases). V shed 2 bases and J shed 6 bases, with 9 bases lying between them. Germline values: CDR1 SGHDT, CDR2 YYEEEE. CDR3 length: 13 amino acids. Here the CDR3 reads CASSFGGGQPQHF. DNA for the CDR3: TGTGCCAGCAGCTTTGGGGGGGGTCAGCCCCAGCATTTT.

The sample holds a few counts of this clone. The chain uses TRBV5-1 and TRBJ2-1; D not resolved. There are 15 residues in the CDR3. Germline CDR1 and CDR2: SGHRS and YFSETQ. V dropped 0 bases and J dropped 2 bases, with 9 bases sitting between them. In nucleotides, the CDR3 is TGCGCCAGCAGCTTGGCCGGAGCCACCTACAATGAGCAGTTCTTC. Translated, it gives CASSLAGATYNEQFF. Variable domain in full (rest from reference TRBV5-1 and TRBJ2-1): KAGVTQTPRYLIKTRGQQVTLSCSPISGHRSVSWYQQTPGQGLQFLFEYFSETQRNKGNFPGRFSGRQFSNSRSEMNVSTLELGDSALYLCASSLAGATYNEQFFGPGTRLTVL.

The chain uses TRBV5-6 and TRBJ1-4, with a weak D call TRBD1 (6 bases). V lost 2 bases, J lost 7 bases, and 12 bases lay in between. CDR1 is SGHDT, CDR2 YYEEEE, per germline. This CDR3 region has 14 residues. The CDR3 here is CASSLGGRTEKLFF. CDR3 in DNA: TGTGCCAGCAGCTTAGGGGGGCGCACTGAAAAACTGTTTTTT.

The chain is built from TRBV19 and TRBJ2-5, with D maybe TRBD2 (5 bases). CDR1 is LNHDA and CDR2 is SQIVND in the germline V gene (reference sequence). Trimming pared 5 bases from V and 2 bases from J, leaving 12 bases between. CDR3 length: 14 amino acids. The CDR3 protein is CASSLLGEQETQYF. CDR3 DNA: TGTGCCAGTAGTCTCCTTGGGGAGCAAGAGACCCAGTACTTC.

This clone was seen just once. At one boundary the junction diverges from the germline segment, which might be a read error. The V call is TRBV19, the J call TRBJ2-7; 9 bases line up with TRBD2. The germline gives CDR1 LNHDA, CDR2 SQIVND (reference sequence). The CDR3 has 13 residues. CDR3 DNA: TGTGCCAGTAGTATGAACCTCCAGGGACTAGCAGAATTC. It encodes CASSMNLQGLAEF.

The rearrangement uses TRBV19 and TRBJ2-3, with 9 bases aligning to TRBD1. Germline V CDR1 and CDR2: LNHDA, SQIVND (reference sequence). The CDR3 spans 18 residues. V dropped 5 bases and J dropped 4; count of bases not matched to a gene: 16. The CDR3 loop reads CASSGSVMGQGFADTQYF. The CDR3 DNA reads TGTGCCAGTAGTGGCTCGGTAATGGGACAGGGCTTCGCAGATACGCAGTATTTT.

The DNA for the CDR3 is TGTGCCACCAGCAGAGACAGGGCCCGGAACGAGCAGTACTTC. It translates to CATSRDRARNEQYF. J is TRBJ2-7 and V is TRBV15, with D perhaps TRBD1 (5 bases). Trimming pared 0 bases from V and 5 bases from J, leaving 11 bases between. Germline CDR1 LNHNV, CDR2 YYDKDF (reference sequence). CDR3 length: 14 amino acids.

CDR3 sequence (DNA): TGCGCCAGCAGCTTGGAGGCGGGAGGGGAAGATGAGCAGTTCTTC. It specifies CASSLEAGGEDEQFF. V is TRBV5-1 and J is TRBJ2-1; 9 bases fit TRBD2. The CDR3 extends over 15 amino acids. Unmatched junction bases numbered 6, after V lost 0 bases and J lost 8 bases. Germline V gene data show CDR1 as SGHRS and CDR2 as YFSETQ.

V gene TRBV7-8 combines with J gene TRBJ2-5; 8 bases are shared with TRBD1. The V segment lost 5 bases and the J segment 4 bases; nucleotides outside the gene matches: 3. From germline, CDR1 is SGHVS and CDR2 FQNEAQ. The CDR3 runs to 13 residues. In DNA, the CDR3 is TGTGCCAGCAGCCCCGGACAGGGAGAGACCCAGTACTTC. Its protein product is CASSPGQGETQYF.